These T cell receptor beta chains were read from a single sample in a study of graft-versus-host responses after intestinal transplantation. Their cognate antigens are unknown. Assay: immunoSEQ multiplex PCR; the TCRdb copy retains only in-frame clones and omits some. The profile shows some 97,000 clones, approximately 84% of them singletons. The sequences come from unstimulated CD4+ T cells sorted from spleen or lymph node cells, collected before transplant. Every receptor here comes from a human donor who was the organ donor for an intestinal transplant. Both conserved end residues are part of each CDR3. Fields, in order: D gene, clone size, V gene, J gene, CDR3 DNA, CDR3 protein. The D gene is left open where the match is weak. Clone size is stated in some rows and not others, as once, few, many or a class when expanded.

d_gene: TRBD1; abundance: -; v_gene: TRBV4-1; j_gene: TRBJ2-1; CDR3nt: TGCGCCAGCAGCCAAAGAGCCGGGACAGCGTACAATGAGCAGTTCTTC; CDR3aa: CASSQRAGTAYNEQFF
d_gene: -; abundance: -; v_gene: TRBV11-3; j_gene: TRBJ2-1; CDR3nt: TGTGCCAGCAGCTTCAGCAGTTACAATGAGCAGTTCTTC; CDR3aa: CASSFSSYNEQFF
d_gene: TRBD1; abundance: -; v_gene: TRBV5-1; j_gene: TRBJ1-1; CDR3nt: TGCGCCAGCAGCGACAGGGGCACTGAAGCTTTCTTT; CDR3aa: CASSDRGTEAFF
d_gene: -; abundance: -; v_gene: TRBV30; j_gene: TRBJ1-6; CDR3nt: TGTGCCTGGGTTATAGGGTCTAATTCACCCCTCCACTTT; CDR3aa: CAWVIGSNSPLHF
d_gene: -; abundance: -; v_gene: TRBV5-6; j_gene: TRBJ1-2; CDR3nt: TGTGCCAGCAGCCCCGGACAGAACTATGGCTACACCTTC; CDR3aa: CASSPGQNYGYTF
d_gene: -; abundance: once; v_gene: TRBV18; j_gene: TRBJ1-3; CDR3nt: TGTGCCAGCTCACCAGGTGCCCTGGTGGACACCATATATTTT; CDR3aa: CASSPGALVDTIYF
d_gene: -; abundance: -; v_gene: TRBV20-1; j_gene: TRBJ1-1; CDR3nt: TGCAGTGCTAGTCATTACACTGAAGCTTTCTTT; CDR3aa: CSASHYTEAFF
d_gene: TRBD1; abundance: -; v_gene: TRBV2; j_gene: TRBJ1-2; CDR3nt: TGTGCCAGCACTACCGGGACAGCAGTCTACTATGGCTACACCTTC; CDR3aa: CASTTGTAVYYGYTF
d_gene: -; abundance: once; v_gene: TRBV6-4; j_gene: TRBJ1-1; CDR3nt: TGTGCCAGCAGCGCCGGGACGGCTGGCACTGAAGCTTTCTTT; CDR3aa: CASSAGTAGTEAFF
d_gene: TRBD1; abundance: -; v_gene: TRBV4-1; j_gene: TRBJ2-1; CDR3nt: TGCGCCAGCAGCCAGGCAGGGGGCATGAGGAGTAATGAGCAGTTCTTC; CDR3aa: CASSQAGGMRSNEQFF
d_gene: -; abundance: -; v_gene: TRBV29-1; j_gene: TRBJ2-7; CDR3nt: TGCAGCGTTGGGGGGTCCTACGAGCAGTACTTC; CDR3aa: CSVGGSYEQYF
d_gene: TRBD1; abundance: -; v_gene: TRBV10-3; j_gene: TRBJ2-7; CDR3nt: TGTGCCATCAGTGAGTCGCAGACAGGGGTTGGGTACTTC; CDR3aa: CAISESQTGVGYF
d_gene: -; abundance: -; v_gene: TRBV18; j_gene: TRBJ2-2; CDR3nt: TGTGCCAGCTCACCATTGACCGGAAAAAAGAACACCGGGGAGCTGTTTTTT; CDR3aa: CASSPLTGKKNTGELFF
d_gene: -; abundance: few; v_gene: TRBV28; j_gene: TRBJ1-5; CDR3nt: TGTGCCAGCAGTTTTTTCGGGGGCAATCAGCCCCAGCATTTT; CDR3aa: CASSFFGGNQPQHF
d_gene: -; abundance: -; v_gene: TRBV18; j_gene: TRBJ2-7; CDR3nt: TGTGCCAGCTCACCGGCGGGGTGGGAAACCTACGAGCAGTACTTC; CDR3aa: CASSPAGWETYEQYF
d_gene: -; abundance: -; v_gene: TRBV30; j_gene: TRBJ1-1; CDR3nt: TGTGCCTGGAGAGTTATAGGGACCACTGAAGCTTTCTTT; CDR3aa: CAWRVIGTTEAFF
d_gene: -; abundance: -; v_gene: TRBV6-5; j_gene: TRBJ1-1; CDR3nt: TGTGCCAGCAGTAGGACACGGCTCACTGAAGCTTTCTTT; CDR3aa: CASSRTRLTEAFF
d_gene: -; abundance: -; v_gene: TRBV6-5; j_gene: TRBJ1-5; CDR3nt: TGTGCCAGCAGGAACGCGGGAGCATACCAGCCCCAGCATTTT; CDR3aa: CASRNAGAYQPQHF
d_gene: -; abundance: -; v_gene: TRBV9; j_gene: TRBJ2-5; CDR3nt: TGTGCCAGCAGCGTAGATGGGGGGAGGGAGACCCAGTACTTC; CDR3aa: CASSVDGGRETQYF
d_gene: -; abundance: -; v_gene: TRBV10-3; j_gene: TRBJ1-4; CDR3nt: TGTGCCATTAAGAGCGGGATTAATGAAAAACTGTTTTTT; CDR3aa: CAIKSGINEKLFF
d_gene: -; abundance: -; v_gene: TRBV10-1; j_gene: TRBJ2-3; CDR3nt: TGCGCCAGCAGTGCTCCGGAGGGGGGCACAGATACGCAGTATTTT; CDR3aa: CASSAPEGGTDTQYF
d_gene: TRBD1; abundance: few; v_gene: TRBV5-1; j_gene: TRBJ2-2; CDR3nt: TGCGCCAGCAGCTTGGTCGAGGGACAGGGAGTCGGGGAGCTGTTTTTT; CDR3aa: CASSLVEGQGVGELFF
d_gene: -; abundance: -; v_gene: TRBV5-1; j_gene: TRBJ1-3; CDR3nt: TGCGCCAGCAGCTTGGGTCCTCAGGGGTCTGGAAACACCATATATTTT; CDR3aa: CASSLGPQGSGNTIYF
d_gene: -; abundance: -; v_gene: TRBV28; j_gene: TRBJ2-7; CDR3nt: TGTGCCAGCAGTCAACGGACGCCCTACGAGCAGTACTTC; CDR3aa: CASSQRTPYEQYF
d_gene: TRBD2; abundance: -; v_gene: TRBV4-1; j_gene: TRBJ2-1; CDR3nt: TGCGCCAGCAGCCGAGGCCCAGCGGGGGCCTACAATGAGCAGTTCTTC; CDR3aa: CASSRGPAGAYNEQFF
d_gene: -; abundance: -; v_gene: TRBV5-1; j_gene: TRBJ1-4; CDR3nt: TGCGCCAACCGGGACGCAACTAATGAAAAACTGTTTTTT; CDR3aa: CANRDATNEKLFF
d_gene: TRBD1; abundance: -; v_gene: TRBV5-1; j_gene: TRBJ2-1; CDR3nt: TGCGCCAGCAGCCCGCCGGGACAGGGTAATGAGCAGTTCTTC; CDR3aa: CASSPPGQGNEQFF
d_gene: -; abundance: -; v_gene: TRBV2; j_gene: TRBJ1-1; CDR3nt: TGTGCCAGCAGTTTTCTTGGGAGTAACACTGAAGCTTTCTTT; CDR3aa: CASSFLGSNTEAFF
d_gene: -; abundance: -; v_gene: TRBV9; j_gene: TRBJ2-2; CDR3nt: TGTGCCAGCAGCCTCAGAAACACCGGGGAGCTGTTTTTT; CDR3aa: CASSLRNTGELFF
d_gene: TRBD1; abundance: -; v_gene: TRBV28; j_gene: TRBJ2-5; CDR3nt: TGTGCCAGCAGTTTATCAGGGGGCCAAGAGACCCAGTACTTC; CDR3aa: CASSLSGGQETQYF
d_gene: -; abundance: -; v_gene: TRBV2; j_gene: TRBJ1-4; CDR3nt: TGTGCCAGCAGGGACCTTAATGAAAAACTGTTTTTT; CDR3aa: CASRDLNEKLFF
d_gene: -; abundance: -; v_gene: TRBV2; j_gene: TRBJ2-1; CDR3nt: TGTGCCTCCACATGGCGGGTACAGCACTCCTACAATGAGCAGTTCTTC; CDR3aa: CASTWRVQHSYNEQFF
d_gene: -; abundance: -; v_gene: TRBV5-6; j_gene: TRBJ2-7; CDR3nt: TGTGCCAGCAGCCTTTTCGACAGGATTTACGAGCAGTACTTC; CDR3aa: CASSLFDRIYEQYF
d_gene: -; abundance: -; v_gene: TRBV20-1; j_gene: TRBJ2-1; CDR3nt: TGCAGTGCTAGGCAGGGGAATGAGCAGTTCTTC; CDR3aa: CSARQGNEQFF
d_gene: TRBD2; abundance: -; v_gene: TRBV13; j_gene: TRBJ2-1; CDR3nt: TGTGCCAGCAGCTTATTTCAGCGGGGGGGCAATGAGCAGTTCTTC; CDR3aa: CASSLFQRGGNEQFF
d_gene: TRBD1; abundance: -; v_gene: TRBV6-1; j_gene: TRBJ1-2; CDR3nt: TGTGCCAGCAGTGAGACCAAGACAGGGCCGGGCTACACCTTC; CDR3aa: CASSETKTGPGYTF
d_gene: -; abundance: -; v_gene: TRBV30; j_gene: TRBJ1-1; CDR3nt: TGTGCCTGGAGGGAAGGGGGGCCCCGGACTGAAGCTTTCTTT; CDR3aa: CAWREGGPRTEAFF
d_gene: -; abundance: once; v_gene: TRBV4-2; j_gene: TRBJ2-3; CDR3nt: TGTGCCAGCAGCCAAGATCACGCGGGGGCGACCACAGATACGCAGTATTTT; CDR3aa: CASSQDHAGATTDTQYF
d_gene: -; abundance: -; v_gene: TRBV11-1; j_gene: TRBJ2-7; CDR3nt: TGTGCCAGCAGCCTCCCGGGGATTTCCTACGAGCAGTACTTC; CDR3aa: CASSLPGISYEQYF
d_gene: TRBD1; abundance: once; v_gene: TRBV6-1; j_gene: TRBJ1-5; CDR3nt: TGTGCCAGCAGTGAAACTAACAGGGGCAGCCAGCCCCAGCATTTT; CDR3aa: CASSETNRGSQPQHF
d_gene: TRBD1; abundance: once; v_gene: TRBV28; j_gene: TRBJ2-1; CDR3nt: TGTGCCAGCAGCCCTCTCGACAGGGGAAGGAATGAGCAGTTCTTC; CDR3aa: CASSPLDRGRNEQFF
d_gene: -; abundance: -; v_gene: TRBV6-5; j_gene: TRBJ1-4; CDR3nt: TGTGCCAGCAGGCCACAGGGCGCAACTAATGAAAAACTGTTTTTT; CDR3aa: CASRPQGATNEKLFF
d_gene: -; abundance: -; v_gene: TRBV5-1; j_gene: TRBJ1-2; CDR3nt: TGCGCCAGCTCCGTAGACAGGCAGTCTGATGGCTACACCTTC; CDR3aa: CASSVDRQSDGYTF
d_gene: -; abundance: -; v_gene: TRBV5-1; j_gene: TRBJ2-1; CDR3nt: TGCGCCAGCAGCTTGGAGGGGGTTTGGGGGAATGAGCAGTTCTTC; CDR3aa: CASSLEGVWGNEQFF
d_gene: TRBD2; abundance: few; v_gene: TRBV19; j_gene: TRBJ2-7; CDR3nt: TGTGCCAGTAGTATAGTTGCGGGGGATTACTCCTACGAGCAGTACTTC; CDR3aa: CASSIVAGDYSYEQYF